This TCR beta chain was identified during a study of regulatory T cells in long-lasting Graves disease. The germline V gene has CDR1 SGHDT and CDR2 YYEEEE. CDR3 length equals 14 residues. This clonotype was observed a handful of times. Antigen unknown. At one of its ends the junction is not consistent with the germline gene, which may arise from a read error. Overall study results and limits: Between persistent patients, a few thousand public clonotypes were shared, exceeding the approximately 990 shared between new patients.

TCR beta libraries were built with iRepertoire HTBI primers and Arm-PCR of CDR3 regions. TCRdb processed the multiplex PCR reads anew with MiXCR; each CDR3 protein has one entry. Altogether 400,000 to 500,000 distinct CDR3 sequences are present, 14% being singletons, with the ten largest covering around a sixth. The time point is: newly diagnosed GD, antithyroid drugs for less than 3 months. Researchers made the TCR library from RNA that was extracted from PBMCs. The data were also submitted as part of a second study, on T cells in Graves' hyperthyroidism and ophthalmopathy. In that study: The study used the HTBI primer set for a first-round RT-PCR of the TCR CDR3. Within blood appeared most thyroid clonotypes that had expanded above 0.001.

V and J are TRBV5-6 and TRBJ1-1; D not resolved. The source material was peripheral blood mononuclear cells (PBMCs), sampled at new diagnosis, from a patient treated with antithyroid drugs. The sequence came from a woman between 45 and 60 years old with Graves disease. The chain's CDR3 is CASSLSLMNTVAFF. The CDR3 DNA reads as TGTGCCAGCAGCTTGTCCCTCATGAACACTGTAGCTTTCTTC.